The present T cell receptor beta chain was sequenced within a study of blood T cell repertoires in COVID-19. Study-level information: Sample material is recorded as cDNA or gDNA derived from T cells, B-cell-depleted T cells, or PBMCs.

TCRdb's table, derived via immunoSEQ multiplex PCR, lists solely in-frame clones and lacks some. The data contain about 210,000 clones, 75% to 85% of them seen just once; the ten biggest clones take up approximately 5.2%. The clonotype comes from a woman aged 70-85 years with COVID-19, enrolled during active disease. The sequencing sample was made of peripheral blood.

The CDR3 protein is CASSLVQGAKEQFF. In nucleotides, the CDR3 is TGTGCCAGCAGCTTAGTTCAGGGGGCAAAAGAGCAGTTCTTC. The chain recombines TRBV7-2 with TRBJ2-1; 8 bases are shared with TRBD1. This CDR3 is built from 14 residues. With 1 base clipped from V and 10 bases from J, the junction kept 6 bases outside the gene matches. Per the germline V gene, CDR1 is SGHTA and CDR2 is FQGNSA.